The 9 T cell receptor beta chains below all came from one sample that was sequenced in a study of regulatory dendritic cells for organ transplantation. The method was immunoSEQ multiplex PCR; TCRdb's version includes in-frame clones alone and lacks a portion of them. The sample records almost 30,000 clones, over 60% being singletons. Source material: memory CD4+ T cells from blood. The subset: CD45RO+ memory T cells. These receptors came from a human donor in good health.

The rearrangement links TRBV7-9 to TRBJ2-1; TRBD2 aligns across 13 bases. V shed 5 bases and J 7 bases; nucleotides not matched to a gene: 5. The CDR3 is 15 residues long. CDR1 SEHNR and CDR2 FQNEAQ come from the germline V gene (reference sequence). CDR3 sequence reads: CASSIGLAGANEQFF. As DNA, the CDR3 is TGTGCCAGCAGCATCGGACTAGCGGGGGCGAATGAGCAGTTCTTC. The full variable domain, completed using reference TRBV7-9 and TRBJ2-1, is DTGVSQNPRHKITKRGQNVTFRCDPISEHNRLYWYRQTLGQGPEFLTYFQNEAQLEKSRLLSDRFSAERPKGSFSTLEIQRTEQGDSAMYLCASSIGLAGANEQFFGPGTRLTVL.

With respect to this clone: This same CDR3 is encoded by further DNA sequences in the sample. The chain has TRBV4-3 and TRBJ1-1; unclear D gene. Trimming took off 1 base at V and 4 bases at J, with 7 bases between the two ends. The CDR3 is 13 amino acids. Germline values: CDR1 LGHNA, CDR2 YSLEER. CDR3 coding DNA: TGCGCCAGCAGCCAAGGGGGTCGCACTGAAGCTTTCTTT. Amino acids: CASSQGGRTEAFF.

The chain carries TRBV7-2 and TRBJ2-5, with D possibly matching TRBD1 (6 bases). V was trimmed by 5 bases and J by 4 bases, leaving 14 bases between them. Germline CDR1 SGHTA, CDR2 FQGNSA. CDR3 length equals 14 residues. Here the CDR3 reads CASSPGAVGETQYF. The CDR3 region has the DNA TGTGCCAGCAGCCCAGGGGCCGTTGGAGAGACCCAGTACTTC.

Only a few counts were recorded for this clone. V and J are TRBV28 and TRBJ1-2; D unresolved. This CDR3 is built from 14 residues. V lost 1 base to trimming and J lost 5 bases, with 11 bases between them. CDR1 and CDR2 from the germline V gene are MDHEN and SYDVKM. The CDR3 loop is CASSLSSRMYGYTF. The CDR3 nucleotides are TGTGCCAGCAGTTTATCATCTCGGATGTATGGCTACACCTTC.

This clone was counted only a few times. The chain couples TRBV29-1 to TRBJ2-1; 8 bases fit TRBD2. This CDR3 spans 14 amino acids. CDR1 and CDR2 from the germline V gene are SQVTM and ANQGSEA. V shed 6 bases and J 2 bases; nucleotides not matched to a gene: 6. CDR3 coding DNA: TGCAGCGTCCGGGGACTAGAGGCCTACAATGAGCAGTTCTTC. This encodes CSVRGLEAYNEQFF.

CDR3 region: CASSLDAGPNQPQHF. The CDR3 DNA reads TGTGCCAGCAGCTTAGACGCCGGCCCGAATCAGCCCCAGCATTTT. The chain combines TRBV7-2 with TRBJ1-5; D unclear. CDR1 is SGHTA and CDR2 is FQGNSA in the germline V gene. The CDR3 runs to 15 residues. The V gene lost 1 base and the J gene lost 4 bases, with 11 bases spanning the gap.

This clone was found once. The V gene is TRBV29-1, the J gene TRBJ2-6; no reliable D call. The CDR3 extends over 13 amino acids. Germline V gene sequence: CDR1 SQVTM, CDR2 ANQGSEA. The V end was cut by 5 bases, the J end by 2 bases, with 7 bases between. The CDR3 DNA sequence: TGCAGCGTTAATCCAACTGGGGCCAACGTCCTGACTTTC. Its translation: CSVNPTGANVLTF.

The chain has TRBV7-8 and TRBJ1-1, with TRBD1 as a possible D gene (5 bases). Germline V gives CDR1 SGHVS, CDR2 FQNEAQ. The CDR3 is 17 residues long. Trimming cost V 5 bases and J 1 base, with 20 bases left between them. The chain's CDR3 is CASSLGVRRDRNTEAFF. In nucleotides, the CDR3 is TGTGCCAGCAGCCTGGGGGTAAGACGGGACCGGAACACTGAAGCTTTCTTT.

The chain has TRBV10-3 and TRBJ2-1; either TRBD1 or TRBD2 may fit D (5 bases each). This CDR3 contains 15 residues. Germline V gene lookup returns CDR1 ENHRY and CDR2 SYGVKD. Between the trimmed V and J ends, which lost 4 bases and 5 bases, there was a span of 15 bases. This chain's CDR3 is CAISGGAIRDNEQFF. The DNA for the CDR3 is TGTGCCATCAGTGGAGGGGCTATTCGGGACAATGAGCAGTTCTTC.